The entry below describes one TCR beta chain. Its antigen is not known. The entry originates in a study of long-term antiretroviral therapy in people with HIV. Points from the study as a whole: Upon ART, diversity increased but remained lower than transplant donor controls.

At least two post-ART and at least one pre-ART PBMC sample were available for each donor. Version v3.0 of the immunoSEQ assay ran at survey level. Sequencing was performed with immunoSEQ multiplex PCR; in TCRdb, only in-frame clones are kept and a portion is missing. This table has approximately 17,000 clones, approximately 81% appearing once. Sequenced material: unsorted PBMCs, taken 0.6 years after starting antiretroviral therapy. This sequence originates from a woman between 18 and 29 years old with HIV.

CDR3 sequence reads: CASSLGLAGGDYEQYF. CDR3 in DNA: TGCGCCAGCAGCTTGGGCCTAGCGGGAGGGGATTACGAGCAGTACTTC. The J gene is TRBJ2-7, the V gene TRBV5-1; 12 bases match TRBD2. There are 16 residues in the CDR3. J lost 4 bases, V lost 0 bases, and 5 bases had no gene match. Germline lookup yields CDR1 SGHRS and CDR2 YFSETQ.